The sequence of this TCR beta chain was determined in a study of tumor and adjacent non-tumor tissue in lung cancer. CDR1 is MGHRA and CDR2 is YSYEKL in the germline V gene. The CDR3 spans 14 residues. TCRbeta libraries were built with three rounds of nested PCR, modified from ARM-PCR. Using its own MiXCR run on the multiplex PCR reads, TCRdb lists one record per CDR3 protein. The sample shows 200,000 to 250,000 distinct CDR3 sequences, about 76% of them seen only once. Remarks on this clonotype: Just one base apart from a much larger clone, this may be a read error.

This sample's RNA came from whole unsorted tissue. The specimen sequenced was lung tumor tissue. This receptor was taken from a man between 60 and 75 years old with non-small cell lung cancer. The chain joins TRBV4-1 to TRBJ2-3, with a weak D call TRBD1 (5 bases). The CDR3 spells CTSSKGAGTDTQYF. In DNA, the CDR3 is TGCACCAGCAGCAAAGGGGCAGGCACAGATACGCAGTATTTT.